These 2 T cell receptor beta chains were all obtained from the same sample, sequenced in a study of tumor-infiltrating lymphocytes in primary liver carcinoma. Joint extraction of RNA and DNA used roughly 20-32 mg of bulk tissue that was unsorted. From about 0.45 ug total RNA, TCR beta cDNA was generated with a primer in the constant region. Libraries for TCR beta were built through three nested multiplex PCR rounds, which together made up a slightly modified ARM-PCR procedure. A C-beta reverse primer was combined with TRBV1-TRBV30 forward primers in the first two PCR rounds, and each round had about 10 cycles. TCRdb reprocessed the multiplex PCR reads via MiXCR and lists one record per CDR3 protein. The sample shows roughly 200,000 distinct CDR3 sequences, around four fifths of them seen only once. The sequenced sample consisted of tumor tissue from primary liver carcinoma. The receptor source for this set is a man in his forties with primary liver carcinoma and hepatitis B virus infection.

In regard to this clonotype: At one end, the junction sequence differs from germline, possibly due to a read error. J is TRBJ2-3 and V is TRBV10-3; 8 bases fit TRBD1. This CDR3 spans 15 amino acids. Germline CDR1 reads ENHRY; CDR2 reads SYGVKD. The CDR3: CVISDGRGRTDTQYF. The CDR3 region has the DNA TGTGTCATCAGTGATGGCAGGGGGCGCACAGATACGCAGTATTTT.

In the case of this clonotype: This clone may be a read error of a much larger clone one base away. The chain is built from TRBV5-1 and TRBJ1-2; D possibly corresponds to TRBD1 (5 bases). This CDR3 contains 15 residues. CDR1 and CDR2 (germline): SGHRS, YFSETQ. The CDR3 DNA sequence: TGCGCCAGCAGCTTGGCCTCGGCAGGGAACTATGGCTGCACCTTC. This encodes CASSLASAGNYGCTF.